The 27 T cell receptor beta chains presented below share a single source sample, sequenced in a study of beta chain features in type 1 diabetes. Sequencing targeted expressed TCRB transcripts, as all isolated RNA had been reverse transcribed. The table came from immunoSEQ multiplex PCR; TCRdb's copy has only in-frame clones and leaves some out. Here the sample spans about 930,000 clones, 15% to 20% being singletons. Source material: naive CD4+ T cells from blood. These receptors all stem from a woman aged 18-29 years in good health.

The chain is built from TRBV6-4 and TRBJ1-5, with D perhaps matching TRBD1 (6 bases). Germline CDR1 MRHNA, CDR2 SNTAGT. The CDR3 is 15 residues long. V lost 7 bases and J lost 1, with 14 bases in between. CDR3 sequence: CASNRGQASNQPQHF. DNA of the CDR3: TGTGCCAGCAACCGGGGACAAGCCAGCAATCAGCCCCAGCATTTT.

A few counts support this clone. The chain uses TRBV6-5 and TRBJ1-5, with TRBD1 matching over 10 bases. The CDR3 spans 14 residues. Germline CDR1 reads MNHEY; CDR2 reads SVGAGI. The trim removed 6 bases at V and 1 base at J, leaving 0 bases unmatched. In DNA form, the CDR3 reads TGTGCCAGCAGGGACAGGGGGAGCAATCAGCCCCAGCATTTT. This translates into CASRDRGSNQPQHF.

This clone has a handful of counts. The chain links TRBV7-8 to TRBJ2-5, with TRBD2 identical over 7 bases. From germline, CDR1 is SGHVS and CDR2 FQNEAQ. J was trimmed by 9 bases and V by 5 bases; bases with no gene match: 9. This CDR3 spans 13 amino acids. Written as DNA, the CDR3 is TGTGCCAGCAGCCAGAGGGAGGGATTAGCCCAGTACTTC. It yields the protein CASSQREGLAQYF.

This clone was seen only a few times. The CDR3: CASSSLTATYGYTF. CDR3 bases: TGTGCCAGCAGCTCCTTGACAGCTACCTATGGCTACACCTTC. The chain couples TRBV7-2 to TRBJ1-2, with a possible D match to TRBD1 (5 bases). The CDR3 contains 14 residues. V was shortened by 4 bases and J by 4 bases, with 13 bases between the two germline ends. Germline-derived CDR1 and CDR2 are SGHTA and FQGNSA.

This chain connects TRBV18 to TRBJ2-1, with unresolved D. Germline CDR1 reads KGHSH; CDR2 reads LQKENI. V lost 3 bases and J lost 6, with 15 bases in between. CDR3 length equals 15 residues. This CDR3 reads CASSPSERSGNEQFF. The CDR3 nucleotides read TGTGCCAGCTCACCTTCCGAGAGATCGGGCAATGAGCAGTTCTTC.

This clone was counted only a few times. This sequence joins TRBV27 and TRBJ2-1, with a possible D match to TRBD1 (6 bases). Germline loops: CDR1 MNHEY, CDR2 SMNVEV (reference sequence). This CDR3 region has 14 residues. V was shortened by 5 bases and J by 5 bases, with 13 bases between the two germline ends. For the CDR3, the DNA is TGTGCCAGCAGTCCCTGGACAGAGAACAATGAGCAGTTCTTC. Amino acids: CASSPWTENNEQFF.

The gene calls are TRBV28 and TRBJ1-5, with D hard to call. Germline lookup yields CDR1 MDHEN and CDR2 SYDVKM. Deletions cut 5 bases from V and 3 bases from J, with 17 bases between. The CDR3 is 16 residues long. In nucleotides, the CDR3 is TGTGCCAGCAGTCCCCTGCCGGGAACGAACAATCAGCCCCAGCATTTT. This gives the protein CASSPLPGTNNQPQHF. The whole variable domain, filled in from reference TRBV28 and TRBJ1-5, reads DVKVTQSSRYLVKRTGEKVFLECVQDMDHENMFWYRQDPGLGLRLIYFSYDVKMKEKGDIPEGYSVSREKKERFSLILESASTNQTSMYLCASSPLPGTNNQPQHFGDGTRLSIL.

The chain employs TRBV28 and TRBJ1-2, with D uncertain. The germline CDR1 and CDR2 sequences are MDHEN and SYDVKM. V was shortened by 3 bases and J by 5 bases, with 13 bases between the two germline ends. The CDR3 has 14 amino acids. The CDR3 nucleotides are TGTGCCAGCAGTTTCTCTGCGAACGGGTATGGCTACACCTTC. Translation gives CASSFSANGYGYTF.

This clone was picked up a small number of times. The V and J genes are TRBV6-5 and TRBJ1-2, with 12 bases that match TRBD1. With 6 bases clipped from V and 9 bases from J, the junction kept 11 bases outside the gene matches. Germline lookup yields CDR1 MNHEY and CDR2 SVGAGI. This CDR3 has 15 amino acids. Here the CDR3 reads CASRGSTGTGGRYTF. The CDR3 region has the DNA TGTGCCAGCAGAGGCTCCACCGGGACAGGGGGCCGCTACACCTTC.

The chain combines TRBV13 with TRBJ1-1, with D unclear. This CDR3 has 12 amino acids. Looked up from germline, CDR1 is PRHDT and CDR2 is FYEKMQ (reference sequence). Trimming removed 4 bases from V and 1 base from J, with 4 bases in between. CDR3 DNA: TGTGCCAGCAGCTCACCGAACACTGAAGCTTTCTTT. Its translation is CASSSPNTEAFF.

This clone was observed a handful of times. The chain carries TRBV10-3 and TRBJ2-1; 14 bases are a match to TRBD2. The CDR3 runs 16 residues. CDR1 ENHRY and CDR2 SYGVKD come from the germline V gene. V shed 6 bases and J 4 bases; nucleotides not matched to a gene: 5. CDR3 protein: CAISSGTSGRYNEQFF. CDR3 DNA: TGTGCCATCAGCTCAGGGACTAGCGGGAGATACAATGAGCAGTTCTTC.

This clone was seen a handful of times. Other nucleotide sequences from this sample produce the same CDR3. The chain recombines TRBV27 with TRBJ2-1; D is unclear. This CDR3 contains 15 residues. Trimming left V 3 bases short and J 0 bases short, with 9 bases between. CDR1 MNHEY and CDR2 SMNVEV come from the germline V gene (reference sequence). The CDR3 DNA follows: TGTGCCAGCAGTTTTGATCGGAGCTCCTACAATGAGCAGTTCTTC. It translates to CASSFDRSSYNEQFF.

This chain uses TRBV18 with TRBJ2-1; unclear D gene. This CDR3 comprises 13 residues. V lost 6 bases, J lost 5 bases, and 11 bases lay in between. The germline CDR1 and CDR2 sequences are KGHSH and LQKENI. CDR3: CASSRTEDNEQFF. CDR3 DNA sequence: TGTGCCAGCTCCCGGACCGAGGACAATGAGCAGTTCTTC. The full variable domain, with the rest looked up from reference TRBV18 and TRBJ2-1, is NAGVMQNPRHLVRRRGQEARLRCSPMKGHSHVYWYRQLPEEGLKFMVYLQKENIIDESGMPKERFSAEFPKEGPSILRIQQVVRGDSAAYFCASSRTEDNEQFFGPGTRLTVL.

The V and J genes are TRBV7-2 and TRBJ2-1, with 7 bases aligning to TRBD2. V was pared by 6 bases and J by 8 bases, with 16 bases of the junction left unmatched. Germline V CDR1 and CDR2: SGHTA, FQGNSA. The CDR3 loop spans 16 amino acids. The CDR3 sequence: CASSFTGLPSGDEQFF. CDR3 in DNA: TGTGCCAGCAGTTTCACGGGACTACCCTCGGGAGATGAGCAGTTCTTC.

A few counts support this clone. V is TRBV29-1 and J is TRBJ2-7; D not certain. The CDR3 extends over 14 amino acids. Germline CDR1 reads SQVTM; CDR2 reads ANQGSEA. The V gene lost 4 bases and the J gene lost 3 bases, with 16 bases spanning the gap. The CDR3 region is CSVVPMSGDYEQYF. The CDR3 coding sequence is TGCAGCGTTGTACCGATGTCTGGGGACTACGAGCAGTACTTC.

This clone was seen more than once but under ten times. V is TRBV5-1 and J is TRBJ1-2; tentative D call: TRBD1 (6 bases). The V and J ends lost 1 base and 8 bases respectively, with 15 bases between them. The CDR3 is 14 residues long. Germline V gene data show CDR1 as SGHRS and CDR2 as YFSETQ. CDR3 residues: CASSLIGGRRGYTF. CDR3 DNA: TGCGCCAGCAGCTTGATTGGGGGCCGCCGGGGCTACACCTTC. Drawing the rest from reference TRBV5-1 and TRBJ1-2, the complete variable domain is KAGVTQTPRYLIKTRGQQVTLSCSPISGHRSVSWYQQTPGQGLQFLFEYFSETQRNKGNFPGRFSGRQFSNSRSEMNVSTLELGDSALYLCASSLIGGRRGYTFGSGTRLTVV.

This rearrangement joins TRBV7-2 to TRBJ1-4, with D hard to call. Trimming removed 3 bases from V and 6 bases from J, with 8 bases in between. Germline V gene lookup returns CDR1 SGHTA and CDR2 FQGNSA. CDR3 size: 13 residues. CDR3 bases: TGTGCCAGCAGCTTTACCTTAGATGAAAAACTGTTTTTT. Encoded protein: CASSFTLDEKLFF. Complete variable domain (other parts from reference TRBV7-2 and TRBJ1-4): GAGVSQSPSNKVTEKGKDVELRCDPISGHTALYWYRQSLGQGLEFLIYFQGNSAPDKSGLPSDRFSAERTGGSVSTLTIQRTQQEDSAVYLCASSFTLDEKLFFGSGTQLSVL.

CDR3 bases: TGCGCCAGCAGCTGGGGACTAGCGGGGTCAATAAAAGAGACCCAGTACTTC. It encodes CASSWGLAGSIKETQYF. J is TRBJ2-5 and V is TRBV5-1, with 13 bases identical to TRBD2. This CDR3 is 17 amino acids long. J lost 3 bases, V lost 3 bases, and 8 bases had no gene match. Per the germline V gene, CDR1 is SGHRS and CDR2 is YFSETQ.

The V call is TRBV28, the J call TRBJ2-5; D ambiguous. Germline CDR1 reads MDHEN; CDR2 reads SYDVKM. The CDR3 is made up of 15 amino acids. Trimming removed 1 base from V and 1 base from J, with 10 bases in between. CDR3 DNA sequence: TGTGCCAGCAGTTTATCCTCCGCAACCCAAGAGACCCAGTACTTC. Its translation is CASSLSSATQETQYF.

This clone showed up just a few times. V usage is TRBV7-2 and J usage is TRBJ2-5, with 8 bases aligning to TRBD2. Germline loops: CDR1 SGHTA, CDR2 FQGNSA. The CDR3 extends over 14 amino acids. Trimming cost V 1 base and J 4 bases; bases outside gene matches: 2. CDR3 bases: TGTGCCAGCAGCTTAGGGACTAGCAGAGAGACCCAGTACTTC. This translates into CASSLGTSRETQYF.

The rearrangement links TRBV4-3 to TRBJ2-7; D is unresolved. In germline, CDR1 is LGHNA, CDR2 YSLEER. V dropped 0 bases and J dropped 2 bases, with 8 bases sitting between them. The CDR3 spans 14 residues. For the CDR3, the DNA is TGCGCCAGCAGCCAAGATCCGCGTACCTACGAGCAGTACTTC. Translation gives CASSQDPRTYEQYF.

The chain links TRBV5-6 to TRBJ2-1; tentatively, D is TRBD2 (6 bases). V was clipped by 4 bases and J by 13 bases, with 15 bases between them. Germline loops: CDR1 SGHDT, CDR2 YYEEEE. CDR3 length: 12 residues. The CDR3 DNA sequence: TGTGCCAGCAGCCCGGGGGTCGGGGCCCAGTTCTTC. Protein product: CASSPGVGAQFF.

There are a few counts of this clone. V is TRBV19 and J is TRBJ2-7, with 15 bases matching TRBD2. Trimming cost V 5 bases and J 5 bases; bases outside gene matches: 7. This CDR3 spans 16 amino acids. The germline V gene has CDR1 LNHDA and CDR2 SQIVND (reference sequence). Here the CDR3 DNA reads TGTGCCAGTAGTCCCGGGACTAGCGGGAGGTTCCACGAGCAGTACTTC. Its translation: CASSPGTSGRFHEQYF.

This clone was observed a few times. This chain links TRBV2 with TRBJ2-1; D may correspond to TRBD1 or TRBD2 (5 bases each). Germline lookup yields CDR1 SNHLY and CDR2 FYNNEI. The CDR3 contains 16 residues. V was trimmed by 3 bases and J by 0 bases, leaving 12 bases between them. CDR3 in DNA: TGTGCCAGCAGTGACGAAGGGACCATCTCCTACAATGAGCAGTTCTTC. The encoded protein is CASSDEGTISYNEQFF.

The chain joins TRBV7-2 to TRBJ2-1; 10 nucleotides match TRBD2. Germline V lookup: CDR1 SGHTA, CDR2 FQGNSA. The CDR3 length is 15 residues. Trimming took 2 bases from V and 12 from J; bases not matched to a gene: 10. CDR3: CASSLRLAGASVQFF. In DNA form, the CDR3 reads TGTGCCAGCAGCTTAAGGCTAGCGGGGGCCTCGGTGCAGTTCTTC.

The chain couples TRBV6-6 to TRBJ2-6, with D tentatively TRBD2 (5 bases). The V end lost 0 bases, the J end lost 2 bases, and 8 bases lay between the germline ends. The CDR3 is 16 amino acids. Germline CDR1 reads MNHNY; CDR2 reads SVGAGI (reference sequence). Here the CDR3 reads CASSYSRATGANVLTF. The CDR3 region has the DNA TGTGCCAGCAGTTACTCGAGGGCAACTGGGGCCAACGTCCTGACTTTC.

This clone has a handful of counts. CDR3 in DNA: TGTGCCAGCAGCTGGGGACTAGCGGGAACCGGGGAGCTGTTTTTT. Protein product: CASSWGLAGTGELFF. This chain links TRBV5-4 with TRBJ2-2; 13 bases line up with TRBD2. With 3 bases clipped from V and 5 bases from J, the junction kept 1 base outside the gene matches. CDR1 and CDR2 from the germline V gene are SGHNT and YYREEE (reference sequence). The CDR3 is 15 residues long.